The sequence of this T cell receptor (beta chain) was determined in a study of Ad26.COV2.S vaccination and SARS-CoV-2 variants. Findings and caveats of the study: Placebo and vaccine recipients had non-spike TCR breadth that was similar. Estimates derived from TCR breadth and depth analyses may have underestimated total T cell responses. Vaccinees showed greater spike-specific TCR breadth than placebo recipients.

This clone has just a few counts. The antigen remains undetermined. With 4 bases removed from V and 2 bases from J, the gap between germline ends came to 13 bases. Germline V lookup: CDR1 SGHNT, CDR2 YYREEE (reference sequence). CDR3 length equals 14 residues. The protocol was immunoSEQ multiplex PCR, while the TCRdb copy is restricted to in-frame clones and leaves out a portion. The profile shows under 95,000 clones, 82% of them singletons. The sample here was peripheral blood, taken after recovery from COVID-19. This TCR derives from a human donor who had recovered from COVID-19. The chain links TRBV5-4 to TRBJ2-7; a weak D match, TRBD2 (6 bases). Here the CDR3 DNA reads TGTGCCAGCAGCAAAGACGGAGGGACCTACGAGCAGTACTTC. Protein: CASSKDGGTYEQYF. Filled out from reference TRBV5-4 and TRBJ2-7, the complete variable domain reads ETGVTQSPTHLIKTRGQQVTLRCSSQSGHNTVSWYQQALGQGPQFIFQYYREEENGRGNFPPRFSGLQFPNYSSELNVNALELDDSALYLCASSKDGGTYEQYFGPGTRLTVT.